This entry describes one T cell receptor beta chain. Germline CDR1 reads SGDLS; CDR2 reads YYNGEE. Deletions cut 4 bases from V and 1 base from J, with 18 bases between. The CDR3 runs 17 residues. The sample comes from a study of T cell changes during pregnancy in multiple sclerosis. The table came from immunoSEQ multiplex PCR; TCRdb's copy has only in-frame clones and leaves some out. The data show under 70,000 clones, approximately 92% seen once. Sample: CD4+ T cells from peripheral blood mononuclear cells, taken after pregnancy. The gene calls are TRBV9 and TRBJ1-3, with D perhaps TRBD1 (6 bases). This sequence was found in a female donor with multiple sclerosis, enrolled in a pregnancy study. The CDR3: CASSFSAGGLSGNTIYF. CDR3 DNA sequence: TGTGCCAGCAGCTTCTCCGCGGGGGGGCTGTCTGGAAACACCATATATTTT.